One T cell receptor beta chain is described in this entry. Its matching antigen is unknown. Researchers ran the PCR with 60 Vbeta and 13 Jbeta primers. Clones were sequenced by immunoSEQ multiplex PCR, and TCRdb holds only the in-frame ones, with some missing. The repertoire holds under 200,000 clones, with 70% to 90% as singletons. V was pared by 5 bases and J by 3 bases, with 10 bases between. This CDR3 has 13 residues. In germline, CDR1 is LNHDA, CDR2 SQIVND (reference sequence). This specimen comes from a study of cytomegalovirus exposure and HLA in healthy donors. Study findings and constraints: Beyond CMV serostatus, there was no information to go on about immune exposure. CMV antigen specificity was confirmed in vitro for a few CMV-associated chains.

Donors were ostensibly healthy at sampling, although undocumented immune exposures were probable. Sequenced material: PBMCs. The clonotype was recovered from a man aged 25 to 40 in good health and CMV-seropositive. The chain has TRBV19 and TRBJ1-1, with D possibly being TRBD1 (5 bases). The CDR3 region has the DNA TGTGCCAGTAGTCAAGGGGTCTACACTGAAGCTTTCTTT. Amino acid sequence: CASSQGVYTEAFF.